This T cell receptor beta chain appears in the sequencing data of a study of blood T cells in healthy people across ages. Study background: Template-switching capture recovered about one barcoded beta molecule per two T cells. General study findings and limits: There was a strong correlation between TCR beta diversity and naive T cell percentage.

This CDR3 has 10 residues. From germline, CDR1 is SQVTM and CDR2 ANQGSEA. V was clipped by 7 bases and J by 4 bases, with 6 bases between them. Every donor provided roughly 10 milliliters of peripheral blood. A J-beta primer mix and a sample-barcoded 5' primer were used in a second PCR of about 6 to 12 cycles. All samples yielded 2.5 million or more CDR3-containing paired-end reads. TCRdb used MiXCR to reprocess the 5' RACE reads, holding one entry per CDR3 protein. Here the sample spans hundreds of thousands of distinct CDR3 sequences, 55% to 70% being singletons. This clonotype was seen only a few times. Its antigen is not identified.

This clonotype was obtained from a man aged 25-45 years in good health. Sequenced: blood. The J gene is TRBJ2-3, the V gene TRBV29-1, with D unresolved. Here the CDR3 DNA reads TGCAGCGCAGGTTCAGATACGCAGTATTTT. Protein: CSAGSDTQYF.